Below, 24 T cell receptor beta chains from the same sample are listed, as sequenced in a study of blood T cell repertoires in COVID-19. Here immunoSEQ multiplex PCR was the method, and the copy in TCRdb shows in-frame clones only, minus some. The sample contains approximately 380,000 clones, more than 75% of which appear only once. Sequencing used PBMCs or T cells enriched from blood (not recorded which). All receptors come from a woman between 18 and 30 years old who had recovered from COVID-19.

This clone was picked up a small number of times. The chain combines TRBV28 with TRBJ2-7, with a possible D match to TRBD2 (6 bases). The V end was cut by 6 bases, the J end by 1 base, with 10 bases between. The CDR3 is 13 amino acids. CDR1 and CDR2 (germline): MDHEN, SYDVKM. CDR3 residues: CASSRGGSYEQYF. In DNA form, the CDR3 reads TGTGCCAGCAGCCGTGGGGGGTCCTACGAGCAGTACTTC.

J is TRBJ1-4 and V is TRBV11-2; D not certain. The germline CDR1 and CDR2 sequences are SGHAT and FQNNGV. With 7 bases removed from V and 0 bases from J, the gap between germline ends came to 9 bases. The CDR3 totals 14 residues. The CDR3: CASTVSPTNEKLFF. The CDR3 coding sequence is TGTGCCAGCACCGTGTCCCCAACTAATGAAAAACTGTTTTTT.

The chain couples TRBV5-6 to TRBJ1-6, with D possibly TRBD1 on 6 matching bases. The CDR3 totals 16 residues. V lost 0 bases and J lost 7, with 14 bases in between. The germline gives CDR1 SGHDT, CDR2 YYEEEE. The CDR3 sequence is CASSLETGSRNSPLHF. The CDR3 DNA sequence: TGTGCCAGCAGCTTGGAGACAGGCTCCCGAAATTCACCCCTCCACTTT.

The CDR3 is CSVVGSPRGVNSYEQYF. CDR3 DNA sequence: TGCAGCGTGGTTGGGTCCCCGCGGGGGGTCAACTCCTACGAGCAGTACTTC. The chain joins TRBV29-1 to TRBJ2-7, with TRBD2 identical over 8 bases. CDR3 length: 17 residues. Germline CDR1 reads SQVTM; CDR2 reads ANQGSEA. With 6 bases clipped from V and 0 bases from J, the junction kept 16 bases outside the gene matches.

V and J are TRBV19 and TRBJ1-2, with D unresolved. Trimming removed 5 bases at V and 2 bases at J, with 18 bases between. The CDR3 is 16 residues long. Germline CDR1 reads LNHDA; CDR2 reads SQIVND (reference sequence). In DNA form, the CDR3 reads TGTGCCAGTAGTCCCCCCGAGAGGGAACTAAACTATGGCTACACCTTC. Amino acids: CASSPPERELNYGYTF.

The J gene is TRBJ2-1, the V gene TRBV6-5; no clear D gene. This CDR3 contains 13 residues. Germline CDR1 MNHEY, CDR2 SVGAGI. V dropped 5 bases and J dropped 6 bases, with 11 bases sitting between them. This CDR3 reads CASSLVSLNEQFF. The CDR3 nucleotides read TGTGCCAGCAGTCTAGTTTCCCTCAATGAGCAGTTCTTC.

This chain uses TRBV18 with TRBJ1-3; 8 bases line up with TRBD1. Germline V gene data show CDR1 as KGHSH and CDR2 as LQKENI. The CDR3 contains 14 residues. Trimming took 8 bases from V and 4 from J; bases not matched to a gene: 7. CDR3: CASLDRVPGNTIYF. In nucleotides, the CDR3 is TGTGCCAGCCTGGACAGGGTTCCCGGAAACACCATATATTTT.

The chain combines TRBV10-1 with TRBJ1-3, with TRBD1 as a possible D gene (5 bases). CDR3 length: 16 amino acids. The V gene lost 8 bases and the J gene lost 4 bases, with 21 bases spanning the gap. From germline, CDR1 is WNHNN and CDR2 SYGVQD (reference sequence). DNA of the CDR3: TGCGCCAGCCGGGGGAACGGACACGGAAACGGAAACACCATATATTTT. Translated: CASRGNGHGNGNTIYF.

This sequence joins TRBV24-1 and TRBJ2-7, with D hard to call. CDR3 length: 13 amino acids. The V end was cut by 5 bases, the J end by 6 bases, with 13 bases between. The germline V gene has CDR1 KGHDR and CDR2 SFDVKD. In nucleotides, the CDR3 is TGTGCCACCAGTGCGAGATTTCCCATCGAGCAGTACTTC. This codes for CATSARFPIEQYF.

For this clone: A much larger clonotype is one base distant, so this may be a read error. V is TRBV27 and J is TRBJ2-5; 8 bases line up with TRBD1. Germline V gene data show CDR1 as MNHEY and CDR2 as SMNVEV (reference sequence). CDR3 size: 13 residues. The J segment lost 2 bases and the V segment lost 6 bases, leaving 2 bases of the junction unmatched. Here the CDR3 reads CASSWTGQETQYF. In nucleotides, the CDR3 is TGTGCCAGCAGCTGGACAGGGCAAGAGACCCAGTACTTC.

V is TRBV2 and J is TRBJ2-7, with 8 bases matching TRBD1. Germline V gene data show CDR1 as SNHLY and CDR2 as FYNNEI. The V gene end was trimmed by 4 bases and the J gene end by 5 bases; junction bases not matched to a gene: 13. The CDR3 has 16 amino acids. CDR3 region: CASSVAWAGGLNEQYF. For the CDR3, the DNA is TGTGCCAGCAGTGTTGCTTGGGCAGGGGGCTTGAACGAGCAGTACTTC.

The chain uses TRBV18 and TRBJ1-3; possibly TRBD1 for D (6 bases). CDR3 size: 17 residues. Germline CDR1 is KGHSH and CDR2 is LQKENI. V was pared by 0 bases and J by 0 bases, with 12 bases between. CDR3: CASSPPGTPSSGNTIYF. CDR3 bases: TGTGCCAGCTCACCACCCGGGACACCGAGCTCTGGAAACACCATATATTTT.

CDR3 DNA sequence: TGTGCCAGCTCTCAGGGTGGGGTTAGCACAGATACGCAGTATTTT. This codes for CASSQGGVSTDTQYF. The chain carries TRBV6-5 and TRBJ2-3, with D perhaps matching TRBD1 (5 bases). Trimming shortened V by 8 bases and J by 0 bases, and 15 bases separated the two germline ends. This CDR3 comprises 15 residues. CDR1 is MNHEY, CDR2 SVGAGI, per germline.

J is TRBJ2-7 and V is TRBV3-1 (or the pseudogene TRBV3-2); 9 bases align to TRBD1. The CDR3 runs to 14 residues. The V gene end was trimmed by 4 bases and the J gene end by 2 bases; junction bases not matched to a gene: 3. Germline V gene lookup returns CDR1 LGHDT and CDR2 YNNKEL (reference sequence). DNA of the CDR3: TGTGCCAGCAGCCCCCGACAGGGGGCCTACGAGCAGTACTTC. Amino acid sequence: CASSPRQGAYEQYF.

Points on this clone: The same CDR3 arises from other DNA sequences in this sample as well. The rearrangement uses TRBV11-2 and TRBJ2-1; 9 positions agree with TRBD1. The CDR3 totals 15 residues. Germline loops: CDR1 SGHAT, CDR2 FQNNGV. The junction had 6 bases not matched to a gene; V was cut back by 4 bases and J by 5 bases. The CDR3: CASSSSDRGDNEQFF. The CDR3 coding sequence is TGTGCCAGCAGCTCTTCAGACAGGGGGGACAATGAGCAGTTCTTC.

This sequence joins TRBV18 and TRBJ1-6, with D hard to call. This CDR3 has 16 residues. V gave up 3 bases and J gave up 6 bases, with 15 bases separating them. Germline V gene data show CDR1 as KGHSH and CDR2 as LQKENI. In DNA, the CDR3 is TGTGCCAGCTCACCGTCCCGGGAGACATTTAATTCACCCCTCCACTTT. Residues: CASSPSRETFNSPLHF.

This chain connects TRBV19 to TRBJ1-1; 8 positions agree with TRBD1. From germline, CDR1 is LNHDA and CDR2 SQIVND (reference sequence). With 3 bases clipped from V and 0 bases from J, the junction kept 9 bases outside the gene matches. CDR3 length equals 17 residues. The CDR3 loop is CASSMSRTGRVNTEAFF. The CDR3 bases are TGTGCCAGTAGTATGTCCAGGACAGGGAGGGTGAACACTGAAGCTTTCTTT.

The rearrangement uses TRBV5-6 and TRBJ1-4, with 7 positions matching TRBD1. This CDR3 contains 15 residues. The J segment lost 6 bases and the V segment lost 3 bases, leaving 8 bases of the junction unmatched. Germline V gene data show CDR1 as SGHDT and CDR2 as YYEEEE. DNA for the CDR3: TGTGCCAGCAGCTCGAACAGGGGTCATTATGAAAAACTGTTTTTT. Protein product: CASSSNRGHYEKLFF.

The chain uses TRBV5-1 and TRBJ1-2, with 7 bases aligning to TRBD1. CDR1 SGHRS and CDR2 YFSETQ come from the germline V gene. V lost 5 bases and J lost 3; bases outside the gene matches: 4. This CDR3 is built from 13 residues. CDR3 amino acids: CASSPDRDYGYTF. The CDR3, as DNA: TGCGCCAGCAGTCCCGACAGGGACTATGGCTACACCTTC.

The CDR3 sequence is CASSQVGNSPLHF. The CDR3 DNA follows: TGCGCCAGCAGCCAAGTGGGCAATTCACCCCTCCACTTT. The chain carries TRBV4-3 and TRBJ1-6; no reliable D call. V lost 1 base to trimming and J lost 7 bases, with 5 bases between them. Germline CDR1 and CDR2: LGHNA and YSLEER. CDR3 length: 13 residues.

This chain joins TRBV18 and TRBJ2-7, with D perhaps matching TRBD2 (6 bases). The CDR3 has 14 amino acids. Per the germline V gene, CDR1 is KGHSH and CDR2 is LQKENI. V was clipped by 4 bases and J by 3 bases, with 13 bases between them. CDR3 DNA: TGTGCCAGCTCACGGAGTGGGGGGAGCTACGAGCAGTACTTC. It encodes CASSRSGGSYEQYF.

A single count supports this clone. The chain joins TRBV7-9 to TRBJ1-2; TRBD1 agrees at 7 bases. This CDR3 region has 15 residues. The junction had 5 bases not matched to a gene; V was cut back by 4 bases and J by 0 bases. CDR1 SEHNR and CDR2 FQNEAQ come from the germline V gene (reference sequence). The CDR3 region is CASSSGGQTNYGYTF. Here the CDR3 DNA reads TGTGCCAGCAGCTCAGGGGGACAGACTAACTATGGCTACACCTTC.

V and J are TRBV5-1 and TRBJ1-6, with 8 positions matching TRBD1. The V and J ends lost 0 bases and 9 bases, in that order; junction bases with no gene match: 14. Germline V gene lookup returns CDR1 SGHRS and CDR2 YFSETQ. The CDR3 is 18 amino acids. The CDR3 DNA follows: TGCGCCAGCAGCTTGGAGGAGAGACCGGGACAGGCTGCTTCACCCCTCCACTTT. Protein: CASSLEERPGQAASPLHF. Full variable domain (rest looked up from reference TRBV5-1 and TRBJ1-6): KAGVTQTPRYLIKTRGQQVTLSCSPISGHRSVSWYQQTPGQGLQFLFEYFSETQRNKGNFPGRFSGRQFSNSRSEMNVSTLELGDSALYLCASSLEERPGQAASPLHFGNGTRLTVT.

The CDR3 nucleotides are TGCGCCAGCAGCCAGCGACAGGGCCCGAATTCACCCCTCCACTTT. Translation: CASSQRQGPNSPLHF. The chain combines TRBV5-1 with TRBJ1-6, with 7 bases aligning to TRBD1. The CDR3 runs to 15 residues. The V segment lost 4 bases and the J segment 7 bases; nucleotides outside the gene matches: 8. Germline lookup yields CDR1 SGHRS and CDR2 YFSETQ.